One and the same sample provided the 17 T cell receptor beta chains below, sequenced in a study of blood T cell repertoires in COVID-19. Sequencing was performed with immunoSEQ multiplex PCR; in TCRdb, only in-frame clones are kept and a portion is missing. The repertoire holds 250,000 to 350,000 clones, with around 90% as singletons. The sequenced sample was peripheral blood. These receptors were obtained from a man aged 18 to 35 with active or convalescent COVID-19.

The rearrangement uses TRBV18 and TRBJ1-6; a weak D match, TRBD1 (6 bases). The germline V and J ends were trimmed by 5 bases and 9 bases, with 17 bases remaining between them. Germline V lookup: CDR1 KGHSH, CDR2 LQKENI. This CDR3 is built from 15 residues. The chain's CDR3 is CASSFQDPRGSPLHF. CDR3 nucleotide sequence: TGTGCCAGCTCATTTCAGGATCCCAGGGGTTCACCCCTCCACTTT.

The rearrangement joins TRBV18 to TRBJ2-7; the match to TRBD1 covers 9 bases. Per germline, CDR1 KGHSH and CDR2 LQKENI. The CDR3 sequence is 15 residues long. The V segment lost 2 bases and the J segment 2 bases; nucleotides outside the gene matches: 4. The DNA for the CDR3 is TGTGCCAGCTCACCAGAGACAGGGGGTCCCTACGAGCAGTACTTC. Residues: CASSPETGGPYEQYF.

This chain uses TRBV19 with TRBJ1-4; D is uncertain. Germline assignment: CDR1 LNHDA and CDR2 SQIVND (reference sequence). The germline V and J ends were trimmed by 3 bases and 7 bases, with 12 bases remaining between them. This CDR3 has 14 amino acids. The CDR3 loop reads CASSMAEEGEKLFF. The CDR3 DNA follows: TGTGCCAGTAGTATGGCGGAAGAGGGTGAAAAACTGTTTTTT.

This clone was seen more than once but under ten times. The CDR3 spells CASSLAQGNSPLHF. As DNA, the CDR3 is TGTGCCAGCAGCTTGGCTCAGGGGAATTCACCCCTCCACTTT. The V and J genes are TRBV5-6 and TRBJ1-6, with D perhaps TRBD1 (6 bases). Germline CDR1 is SGHDT and CDR2 is YYEEEE. The CDR3 sequence is 14 residues long. Trimming pared 0 bases from V and 7 bases from J, leaving 8 bases between. The entire variable domain, with the rest obtained from reference TRBV5-6 and TRBJ1-6, is as follows: DAGVTQSPTHLIKTRGQQVTLRCSPKSGHDTVSWYQQALGQGPQFIFQYYEEEERQRGNFPDRFSGHQFPNYSSELNVNALLLGDSALYLCASSLAQGNSPLHFGNGTRLTVT.

The genes are TRBV13 and TRBJ1-4; TRBD1 agrees at 10 bases. The germline V gene encodes CDR1 PRHDT and CDR2 FYEKMQ (reference sequence). V was pared by 3 bases and J by 8 bases, with 3 bases of the junction left unmatched. CDR3 length: 14 residues. CDR3: CASSFGQGGEKLFF. The CDR3 DNA follows: TGTGCCAGCAGCTTTGGACAGGGGGGGGAAAAACTGTTTTTT.

A single count supports this clone. The chain couples TRBV15 to TRBJ1-3, with a tentative D call TRBD1 (5 bases). V gave up 3 bases and J gave up 0 bases, with 18 bases separating them. The V gene's germline CDR1 is LNHNV and CDR2 YYDKDF (reference sequence). This CDR3 region has 18 residues. This chain's CDR3 is CATSSMKGLPSSGNTIYF. The CDR3 nucleotides are TGTGCCACCAGCAGCATGAAGGGACTTCCGAGCTCTGGAAACACCATATATTTT. The variable domain in full, with the rest retrieved from reference TRBV15 and TRBJ1-3, is DAMVIQNPRYQVTQFGKPVTLSCSQTLNHNVMYWYQQKSSQAPKLLFHYYDKDFNNEADTPDNFQSRRPNTSFCFLDIRSPGLGDTAMYLCATSSMKGLPSSGNTIYFGEGSWLTVV.

This clone turned up a few times. V is TRBV3-1 (or the pseudogene TRBV3-2) and J is TRBJ2-7, with 8 positions matching TRBD2. Germline V lookup: CDR1 LGHDT, CDR2 YNNKEL (reference sequence). The J segment lost 2 bases and the V segment lost 4 bases, leaving 10 bases of the junction unmatched. The CDR3 covers 16 residues. CDR3 DNA: TGTGCCAGCAGCCGCCGGGGGGGGGTAGTTGCCTACGAGCAGTACTTC. Residues: CASSRRGGVVAYEQYF.

The chain recombines TRBV5-6 with TRBJ2-5; D is perhaps TRBD2 (5 bases). Trimming took off 7 bases at V and 4 bases at J, with 14 bases between the two ends. Germline assignment: CDR1 SGHDT and CDR2 YYEEEE. This CDR3 is built from 13 residues. This chain's CDR3 is CASFRDSGETQYF. For the CDR3, the DNA is TGTGCCAGCTTTCGGGATTCGGGAGAGACCCAGTACTTC.

The chain has TRBV7-2 and TRBJ2-7, with 10 bases lining up with TRBD2. CDR3 length: 15 amino acids. Trimming took 6 bases from V and 4 from J; bases not matched to a gene: 9. CDR1 is SGHTA, CDR2 FQGNSA, per germline. CDR3 sequence: CASSFTLAGAYEQYF. CDR3 in DNA: TGTGCCAGCAGTTTTACCCTAGCGGGGGCGTACGAGCAGTACTTC.

The chain recombines TRBV6-5 with TRBJ1-4; 10 bases align to TRBD1. Germline-derived CDR1 and CDR2 are MNHEY and SVGAGI. This CDR3 has 15 residues. The trim removed 4 bases at V and 7 bases at J, leaving 6 bases unmatched. The CDR3 bases are TGTGCCAGCAGTTTGGGGACAGGGGTGGGTGAAAAACTGTTTTTT. Translating gives CASSLGTGVGEKLFF.

This clone was seen a single time. This chain joins TRBV19 and TRBJ1-1; D possibly corresponds to TRBD1 (5 bases). Germline V gene data show CDR1 as LNHDA and CDR2 as SQIVND (reference sequence). This CDR3 is 17 amino acids long. The V and J ends lost 0 bases and 0 bases respectively, with 14 bases between them. The CDR3 is CASSIDGGFGMNTEAFF. The CDR3 region has the DNA TGTGCCAGTAGTATAGACGGGGGATTCGGGATGAACACTGAAGCTTTCTTT.

The rearrangement links TRBV14 to TRBJ1-5, with a tentative D call TRBD1 (5 bases). V was pared by 4 bases and J by 9 bases, with 16 bases between. This CDR3 region has 14 residues. CDR1 is SGHDN, CDR2 FVKESK, per germline. The CDR3 DNA sequence: TGTGCCAGCAGCCCGGGACTCCCCGGAGGGCCCCAGCATTTT. Translation: CASSPGLPGGPQHF.

The chain combines TRBV5-4 with TRBJ1-5, with 7 bases that match TRBD1. This CDR3 is built from 15 residues. Germline V lookup: CDR1 SGHNT, CDR2 YYREEE (reference sequence). Losses at the gene ends were 0 bases for V and 6 bases for J; bases not matched to a gene: 6. In DNA, the CDR3 is TGTGCCAGCAGCTTGGATCGAGGGGGCGGTCAGCCCCAGCATTTT. It translates to CASSLDRGGGQPQHF.

This sequence joins TRBV19 and TRBJ1-5, with 9 nucleotides matching TRBD1. V was clipped by 0 bases and J by 4 bases; unmatched bases: 7. Per germline, CDR1 LNHDA and CDR2 SQIVND (reference sequence). The length of the CDR3 is 17 residues. The CDR3 spells CASSIDPGGTGNQPQHF. The DNA of the CDR3 is TGTGCCAGTAGTATAGACCCCGGAGGGACAGGGAATCAGCCCCAGCATTTT.

This chain uses TRBV7-8 with TRBJ1-3; no clear D. CDR3 length: 16 residues. Per the germline V gene, CDR1 is SGHVS and CDR2 is FQNEAQ. Trimming took off 0 bases at V and 3 bases at J, with 12 bases between the two ends. CDR3 sequence reads: CASSLARESRGNTIYF. CDR3 nucleotides: TGTGCCAGCAGCTTAGCTCGGGAGTCTCGTGGAAACACCATATATTTT.

This clone has a single count. The V gene is TRBV19, the J gene TRBJ1-3, with D possibly being TRBD1 (6 bases). CDR1 is LNHDA and CDR2 is SQIVND in the germline V gene (reference sequence). V lost 4 bases to trimming and J lost 0 bases, with 16 bases between them. CDR3 length equals 17 residues. The CDR3 region is CASSTKTGTYSGNTIYF. CDR3 nucleotide sequence: TGTGCCAGTAGTACGAAGACAGGCACATACTCTGGAAACACCATATATTTT.

The V gene is TRBV4-1, the J gene TRBJ2-2; 7 nucleotides line up with TRBD2. The V segment lost 3 bases and the J segment 6 bases; nucleotides outside the gene matches: 13. CDR3 length: 17 amino acids. Germline V gene data show CDR1 as MGHRA and CDR2 as YSYEKL. This chain's CDR3 is CASSHLGLVKKPGELFF. CDR3 nucleotides: TGCGCCAGCAGCCATCTCGGACTAGTTAAAAAACCCGGGGAGCTGTTTTTT.